This TCR beta chain was sequenced during a study of blood T cells in healthy people across ages. The CDR3 has 14 amino acids. The germline V gene encodes CDR1 SGDLS and CDR2 YYNGEE. Remarks on this clonotype: Its target is not known.

Next came a second PCR, run for about 6 to 12 cycles, which used a sample-barcoded 5' primer along with a J-beta primer mix. The authors tagged each cDNA molecule using a template-switch adaptor with 12 random nucleotides. A single record per CDR3 protein comes from TCRdb applying MiXCR to the 5' RACE reads. Of approximately 830,000 distinct CDR3 sequences listed, 60% to 80% are singletons. Notes on the study in general: Since the PBMCs were unsorted, naive and antigen-experienced cells could not be conclusively compared. Estimated diversity across one million T cells was deemed an underestimate.

About 10 milliliters of peripheral blood were drawn from each donor into EDTA-treated tubes. Sequencing was carried out using blood. The sequence derives from a man aged 25 to 45 in good health. The V gene is TRBV9, the J gene TRBJ2-5, with D tentatively TRBD2 (6 bases). The J call may be mistaken, given a closer DNA end match to TRBJ2-7. The CDR3, as DNA: TGTGCCAGCAGCCATAGGCGGGGATTCGACGAGCAGTACTTC. Amino acids: CASSHRRGFDEQYF.